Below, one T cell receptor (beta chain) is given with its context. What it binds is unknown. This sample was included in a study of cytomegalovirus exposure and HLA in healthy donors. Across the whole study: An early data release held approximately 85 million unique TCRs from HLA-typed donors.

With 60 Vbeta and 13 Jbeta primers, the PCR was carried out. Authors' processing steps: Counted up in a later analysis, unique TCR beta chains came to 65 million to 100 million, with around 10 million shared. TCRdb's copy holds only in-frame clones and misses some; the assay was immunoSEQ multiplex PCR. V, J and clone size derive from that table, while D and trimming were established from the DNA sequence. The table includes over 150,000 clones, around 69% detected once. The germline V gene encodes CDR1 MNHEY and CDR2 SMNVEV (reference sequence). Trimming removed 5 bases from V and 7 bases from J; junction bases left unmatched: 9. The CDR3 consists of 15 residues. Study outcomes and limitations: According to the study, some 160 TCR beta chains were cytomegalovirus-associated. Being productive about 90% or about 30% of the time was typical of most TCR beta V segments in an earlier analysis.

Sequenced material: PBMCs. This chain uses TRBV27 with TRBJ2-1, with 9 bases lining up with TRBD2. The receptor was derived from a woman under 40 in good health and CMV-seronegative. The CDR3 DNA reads TGTGCCAGCAGTGTAGATAGCGGGAGTGGTAATGAGCAGTTCTTC. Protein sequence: CASSVDSGSGNEQFF.